The clone carrying this T cell receptor (beta chain) was detected many times. As yet, its antigen is unknown. This specimen belongs to a study of T cells in Graves' hyperthyroidism and ophthalmopathy. Study observations and caveats: Peripheral blood also featured most of the thyroid clonotypes expanded above 0.001.

Disease lasting under 3 months, a NOSPECS grade of at least 4, and a Clinical Activity Score of at least 3 were features of the ophthalmopathy patients. RNA transcripts yielded amplified TCR beta CDR3 regions. The HTBI primer set was used in a first-round RT-PCR of the TCR CDR3. Each CDR3 protein gets one entry after TCRdb re-called the multiplex PCR reads with MiXCR. The sample lists 600,000 or so distinct CDR3 sequences, roughly 15% seen once, with approximately 12% in the top ten. This sequence originates from a woman aged 45-59 years with Graves' ophthalmopathy. What was sequenced was blood.

The CDR3 loop is CATKGRTVHNSPLHF. The CDR3 nucleotides are TGTGCAACAAAAGGCCGGACAGTCCATAATTCACCCCTCCACTTT. V is TRBV2 and J is TRBJ1-6; perhaps TRBD1 as D (6 bases). Germline values: CDR1 SNHLY, CDR2 FYNNEI. The CDR3 length is 15 residues. Full variable domain (rest looked up from reference TRBV2 and TRBJ1-6): EPEVTQTPSHQVTQMGQEVILRCVPISNHLYFYWYRQILGQKVEFLVSFYNNEISEKSEIFDDQFSVERPDGSNFTLKIRSTKLEDSAMYFCATKGRTVHNSPLHFGNGTRLTVT.